The present T cell receptor beta chain was sequenced within a study of cytomegalovirus exposure and HLA in healthy donors. About the research overall: Earlier findings included approximately 120 million unique TCR beta sequences obtained from 150 million to 200 million T cells. Study-level results: Follow-up analysis seemed to connect common viral pathogens with several of the most significant clusters identified. By HLA locus, TCR association rates varied in a later analysis, with DRB1 showing the most and HLA-C the fewest.

As to this clone: The antigen is not known.

Per germline, CDR1 SGHNT and CDR2 YYREEE (reference sequence). This CDR3 is built from 14 residues. Trimming took 1 base from V and 4 from J, leaving 11 bases between them. PCR amplification relied on 60 Vbeta primers (plus 13 Jbeta primers). Sequenced by immunoSEQ multiplex PCR; TCRdb stores in-frame clones only, minus some. The sample lists 200,000 or so clones; about 87% were seen once. Input material: PBMCs. The chain employs TRBV5-4 and TRBJ2-5, with D unclear. The origin of this receptor is a man aged 30 to 45 in good health and CMV-seronegative. CDR3 loop: CASSLTPGRETQYF. CDR3 nucleotide sequence: TGTGCCAGCAGCTTGACCCCAGGCAGAGAGACCCAGTACTTC.